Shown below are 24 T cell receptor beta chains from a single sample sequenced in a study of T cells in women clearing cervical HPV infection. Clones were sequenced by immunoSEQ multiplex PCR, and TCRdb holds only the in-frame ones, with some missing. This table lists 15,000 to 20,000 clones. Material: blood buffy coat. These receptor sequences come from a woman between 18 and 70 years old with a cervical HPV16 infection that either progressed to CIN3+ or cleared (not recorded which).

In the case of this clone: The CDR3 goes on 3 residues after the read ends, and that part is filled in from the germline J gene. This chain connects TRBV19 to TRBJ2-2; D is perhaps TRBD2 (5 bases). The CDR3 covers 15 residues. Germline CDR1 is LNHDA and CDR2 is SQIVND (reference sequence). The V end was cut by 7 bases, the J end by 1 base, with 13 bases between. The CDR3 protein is CASKQGRGNTGELFF. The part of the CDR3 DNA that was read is TGTGCCAGTAAACAAGGACGGGGGAACACCGGGGAG.

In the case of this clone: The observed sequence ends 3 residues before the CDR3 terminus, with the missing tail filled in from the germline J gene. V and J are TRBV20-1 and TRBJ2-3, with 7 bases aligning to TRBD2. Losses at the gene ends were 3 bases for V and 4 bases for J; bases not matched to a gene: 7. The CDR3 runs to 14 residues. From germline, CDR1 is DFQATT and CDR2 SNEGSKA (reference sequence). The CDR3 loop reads CSARPVSGADTQYF. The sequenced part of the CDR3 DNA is TGCAGTGCTAGGCCTGTGAGCGGGGCAGATACG.

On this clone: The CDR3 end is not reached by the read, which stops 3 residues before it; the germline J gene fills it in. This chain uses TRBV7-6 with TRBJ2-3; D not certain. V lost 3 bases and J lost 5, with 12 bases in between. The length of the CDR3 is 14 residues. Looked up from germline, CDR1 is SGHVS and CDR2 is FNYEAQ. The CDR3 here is CASSFELGEDTQYF. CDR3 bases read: TGTGCCAGCAGCTTTGAGCTAGGAGAAGATACG.

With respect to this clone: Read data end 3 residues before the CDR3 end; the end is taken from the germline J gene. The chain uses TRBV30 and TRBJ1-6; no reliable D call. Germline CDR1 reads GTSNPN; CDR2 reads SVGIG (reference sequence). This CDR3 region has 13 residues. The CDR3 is CAWSVLGPDPLHF. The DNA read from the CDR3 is TGTGCCTGGAGTGTACTTGGGCCAGACCCC. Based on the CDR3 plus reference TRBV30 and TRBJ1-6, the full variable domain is SQTIHQWPATLVQPVGSPLSLECTVEGTSNPNLYWYRQAAGRGLQLLFYSVGIGQISSEVPQNLSASRPQDRQFILSSKKLLLSDSGFYLCAWSVLGPDPLHFGNGTRLTVT.

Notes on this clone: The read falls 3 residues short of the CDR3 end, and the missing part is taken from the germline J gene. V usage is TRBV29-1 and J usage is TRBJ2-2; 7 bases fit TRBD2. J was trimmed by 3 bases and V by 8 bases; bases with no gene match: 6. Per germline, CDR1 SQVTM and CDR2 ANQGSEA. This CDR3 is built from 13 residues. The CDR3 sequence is CSCAGLDTGELFF. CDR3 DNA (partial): TGCAGCTGTGCAGGACTAGACACCGGGGAG.

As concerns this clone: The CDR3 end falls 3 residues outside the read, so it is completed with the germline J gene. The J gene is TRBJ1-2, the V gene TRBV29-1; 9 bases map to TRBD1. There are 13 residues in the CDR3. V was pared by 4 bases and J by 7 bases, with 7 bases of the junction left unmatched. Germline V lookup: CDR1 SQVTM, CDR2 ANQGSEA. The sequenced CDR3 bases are TGCAGCGTTGCGGACAGGGGTGAGACTGGC. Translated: CSVADRGETG. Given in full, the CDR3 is CSVADRGETGYTF.

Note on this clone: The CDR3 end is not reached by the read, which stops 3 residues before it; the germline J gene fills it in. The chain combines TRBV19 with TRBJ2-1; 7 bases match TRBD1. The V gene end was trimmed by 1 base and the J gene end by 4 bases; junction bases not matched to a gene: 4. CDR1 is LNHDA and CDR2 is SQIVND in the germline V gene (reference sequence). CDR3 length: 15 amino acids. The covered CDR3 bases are TGTGCCAGTAGTATAGTCGGGACAGCATACAATGAG. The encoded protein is CASSIVGTAYNE. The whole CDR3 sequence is CASSIVGTAYNEQFF.

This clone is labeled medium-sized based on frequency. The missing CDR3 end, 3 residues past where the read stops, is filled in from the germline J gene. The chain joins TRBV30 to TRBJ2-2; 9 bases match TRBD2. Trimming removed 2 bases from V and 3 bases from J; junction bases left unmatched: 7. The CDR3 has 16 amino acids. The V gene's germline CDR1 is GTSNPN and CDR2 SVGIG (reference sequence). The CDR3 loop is CAWSTGAGGYTGELFF. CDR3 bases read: TGTGCCTGGAGTACAGGAGCGGGAGGATACACCGGGGAG. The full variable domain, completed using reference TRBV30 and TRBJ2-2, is SQTIHQWPATLVQPVGSPLSLECTVEGTSNPNLYWYRQAAGRGLQLLFYSVGIGQISSEVPQNLSASRPQDRQFILSSKKLLLSDSGFYLCAWSTGAGGYTGELFFGEGSRLTVL.

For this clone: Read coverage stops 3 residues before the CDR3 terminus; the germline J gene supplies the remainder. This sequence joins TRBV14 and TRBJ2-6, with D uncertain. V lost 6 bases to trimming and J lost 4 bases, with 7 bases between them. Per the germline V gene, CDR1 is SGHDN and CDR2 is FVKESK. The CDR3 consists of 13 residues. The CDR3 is CASRPVGANVLTF. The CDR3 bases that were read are TGTGCCAGCAGACCGGTGGGGGCCAACGTC.

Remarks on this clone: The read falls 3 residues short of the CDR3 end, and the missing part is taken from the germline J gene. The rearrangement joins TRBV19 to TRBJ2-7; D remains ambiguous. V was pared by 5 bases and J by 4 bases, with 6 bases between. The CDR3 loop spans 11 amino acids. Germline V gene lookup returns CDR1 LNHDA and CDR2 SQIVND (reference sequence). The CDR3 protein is CASSGQYEQYF. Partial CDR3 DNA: TGTGCCAGTAGTGGCCAGTACGAG. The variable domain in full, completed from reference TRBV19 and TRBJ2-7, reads DGGITQSPKYLFRKEGQNVTLSCEQNLNHDAMYWYRQDPGQGLRLIYYSQIVNDFQKGDIAEGYSVSREKKESFPLTVTSAQKNPTAFYLCASSGQYEQYFGPGTRLTVT.

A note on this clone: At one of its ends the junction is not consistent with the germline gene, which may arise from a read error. This CDR3 reads CSVAQRLDSRANVLTF. Incomplete CDR3 DNA: TGCAGCGTCGCGCAGCGGTTAGACTCTAGGGCCAACGTC. The V and J genes are TRBV29-1 and TRBJ2-6, with TRBD2 as a possible D gene (5 bases). Read sequence stops 3 residues before the CDR3 end, and the germline J gene provides the missing end. This CDR3 has 16 residues. Germline CDR1 reads SQVTM; CDR2 reads ANQGSEA.

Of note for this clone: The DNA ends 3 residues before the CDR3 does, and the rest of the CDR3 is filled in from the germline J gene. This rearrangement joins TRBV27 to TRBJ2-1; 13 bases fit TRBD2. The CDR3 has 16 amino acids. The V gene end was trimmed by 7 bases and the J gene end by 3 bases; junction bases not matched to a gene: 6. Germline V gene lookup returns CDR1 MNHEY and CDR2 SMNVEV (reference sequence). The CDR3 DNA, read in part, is TGTGCCAGCACTGGGACTAGCGGGACCCACTACAATGAG. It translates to CASTGTSGTHYNE. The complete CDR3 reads CASTGTSGTHYNEQFF.

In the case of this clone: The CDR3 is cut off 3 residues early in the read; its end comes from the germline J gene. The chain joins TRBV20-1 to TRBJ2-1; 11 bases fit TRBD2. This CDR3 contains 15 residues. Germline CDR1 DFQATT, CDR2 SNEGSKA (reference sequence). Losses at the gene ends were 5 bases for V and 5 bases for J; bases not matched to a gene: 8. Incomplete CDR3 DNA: TGCAGTGCTGGGACTAGCGGAAATAGGAACAATGAG. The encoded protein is CSAGTSGNRNNE. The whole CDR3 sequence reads CSAGTSGNRNNEQFF.

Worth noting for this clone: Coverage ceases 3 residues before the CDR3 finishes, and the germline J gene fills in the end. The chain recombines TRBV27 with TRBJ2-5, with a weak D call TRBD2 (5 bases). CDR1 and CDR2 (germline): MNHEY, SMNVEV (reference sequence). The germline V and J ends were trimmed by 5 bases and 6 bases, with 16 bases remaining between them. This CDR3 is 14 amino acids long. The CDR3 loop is CASSTIGDGKTQYF. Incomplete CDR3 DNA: TGTGCCAGCAGTACTATCGGGGATGGAAAGACC.

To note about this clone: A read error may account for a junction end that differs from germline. Partial CDR3 DNA: TGTGCCAGCAGTTTTGGCGGGGGGGCCGCCACAGGTACG. Amino acids: CASSFGGGAATGT. The complete CDR3 protein is CASSFGGGAATGTQYF. V gene TRBV12-3 or TRBV12-4 combines with J gene TRBJ2-3; 9 bases match TRBD2. The read ends 3 residues early relative to the CDR3; the germline J gene fills the gap. This CDR3 is 16 amino acids long.

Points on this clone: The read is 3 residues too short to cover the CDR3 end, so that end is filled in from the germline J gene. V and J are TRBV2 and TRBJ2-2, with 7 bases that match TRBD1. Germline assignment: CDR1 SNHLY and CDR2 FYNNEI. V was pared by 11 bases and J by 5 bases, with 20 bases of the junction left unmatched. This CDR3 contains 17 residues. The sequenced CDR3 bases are TGTGCCCTTTCCCAAGGGTACAGGGGAGTCCTGACCGGGGAG. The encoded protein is CALSQGYRGVLTGE. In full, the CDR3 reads CALSQGYRGVLTGELFF.

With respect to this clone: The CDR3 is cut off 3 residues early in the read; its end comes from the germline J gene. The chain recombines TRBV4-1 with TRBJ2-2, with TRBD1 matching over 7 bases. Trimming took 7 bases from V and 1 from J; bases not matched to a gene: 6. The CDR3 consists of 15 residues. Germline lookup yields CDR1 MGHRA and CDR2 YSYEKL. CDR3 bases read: TGCGCCAGCACCCCTAGGACAGGGAACACCGGGGAG. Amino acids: CASTPRTGNTGE. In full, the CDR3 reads CASTPRTGNTGELFF.

CDR3 residues: CSARVGGGGYGNSPLHF. CDR3 DNA (partial): TGCAGTGCTAGAGTGGGGGGAGGGGGCTATGGAAATTCACCC. The rearrangement joins TRBV20-1 to TRBJ1-6, with 7 bases lining up with TRBD1. Read sequence stops 3 residues before the CDR3 end, and the germline J gene provides the missing end. The length of the CDR3 is 17 residues. V lost 1 base, J lost 7 bases, and 13 bases stayed unmatched. CDR1 and CDR2 (germline): DFQATT, SNEGSKA (reference sequence).

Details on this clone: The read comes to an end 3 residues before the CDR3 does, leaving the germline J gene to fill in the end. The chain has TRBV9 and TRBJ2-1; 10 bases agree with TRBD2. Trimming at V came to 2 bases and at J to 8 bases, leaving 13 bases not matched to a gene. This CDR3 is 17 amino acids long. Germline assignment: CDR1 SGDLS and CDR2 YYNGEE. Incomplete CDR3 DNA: TGTGCCAGCAGCGTTTATAGCGGGAGGAAAAGAAAGGATGAG. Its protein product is CASSVYSGRKRKDE. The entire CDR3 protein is CASSVYSGRKRKDEQFF.

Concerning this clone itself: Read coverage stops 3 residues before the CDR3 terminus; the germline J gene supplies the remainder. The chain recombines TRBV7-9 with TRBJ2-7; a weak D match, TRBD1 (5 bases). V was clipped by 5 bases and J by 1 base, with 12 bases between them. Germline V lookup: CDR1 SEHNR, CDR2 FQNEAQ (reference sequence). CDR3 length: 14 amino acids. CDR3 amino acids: CASSHQQVSYEQYF. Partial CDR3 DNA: TGTGCCAGCAGCCACCAACAGGTGTCCTACGAG.

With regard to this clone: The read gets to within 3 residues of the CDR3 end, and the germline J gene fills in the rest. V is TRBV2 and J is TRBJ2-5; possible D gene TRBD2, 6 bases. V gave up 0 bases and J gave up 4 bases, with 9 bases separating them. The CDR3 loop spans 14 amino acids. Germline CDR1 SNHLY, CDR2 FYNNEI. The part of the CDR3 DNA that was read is TGTGCCAGCAGTGAAGCGCGGGGCCGAGAGACC. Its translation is CASSEARGRET. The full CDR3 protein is CASSEARGRETQYF.

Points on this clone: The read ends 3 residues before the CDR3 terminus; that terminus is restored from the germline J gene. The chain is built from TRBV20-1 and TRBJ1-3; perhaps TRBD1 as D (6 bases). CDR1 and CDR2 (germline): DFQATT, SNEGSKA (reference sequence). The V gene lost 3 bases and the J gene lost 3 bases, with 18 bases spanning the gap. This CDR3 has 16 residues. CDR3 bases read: TGCAGTGCTAGGTCATTCGGAGGGGGTAATGGAAACACC. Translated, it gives CSARSFGGGNGNT. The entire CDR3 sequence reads CSARSFGGGNGNTIYF.

CDR3 region: CASRVQLGRGVSGNTIYF. Partial CDR3 DNA: TGTGCCAGTAGAGTCCAGCTCGGACGGGGGGTCTCTGGAAACACC. This rearrangement joins TRBV19 to TRBJ1-3, with a possible D match to TRBD1 (5 bases). Read sequence stops 3 residues before the CDR3 end, and the germline J gene provides the missing end. Trimming took off 6 bases at V and 0 bases at J, with 21 bases between the two ends. This CDR3 is built from 18 residues. Germline values: CDR1 LNHDA, CDR2 SQIVND (reference sequence).

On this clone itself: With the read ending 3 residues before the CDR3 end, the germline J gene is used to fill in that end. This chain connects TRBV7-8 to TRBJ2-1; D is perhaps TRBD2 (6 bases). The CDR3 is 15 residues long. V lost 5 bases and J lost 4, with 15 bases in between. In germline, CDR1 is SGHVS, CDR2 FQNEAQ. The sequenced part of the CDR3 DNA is TGTGCCAGCAGCCAGCTAGCGAGAATTTACAATGAG. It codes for CASSQLARIYNE. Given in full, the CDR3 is CASSQLARIYNEQFF.